This T cell receptor (beta chain) was identified in a study of blood T cell repertoires in COVID-19. This table comes from immunoSEQ multiplex PCR, and its TCRdb copy is limited to in-frame clones, with some not included. This table has 100,000 to 150,000 clones, roughly nine tenths appearing once. Per germline, CDR1 SEHNR and CDR2 FQNEAQ (reference sequence). The junction had 5 bases not matched to a gene; V was cut back by 4 bases and J by 2 bases. The CDR3 runs to 15 residues. V usage is TRBV7-9 and J usage is TRBJ1-2; 9 nucleotides agree with TRBD1. This sequence was found in a man aged 60 to 69 with COVID-19, enrolled during active disease. Source material: peripheral blood. The CDR3 DNA reads TGTGCCAGCAGCTCGAAGGGACAGGGAAACTATGGCTACACCTTC. This translates into CASSSKGQGNYGYTF.